The following is a T cell receptor beta chain sequence with its context. This record belongs to a study of blood T cell repertoires in COVID-19. Across the study: Acute-phase and convalescent COVID-19 samples originated in the United States, Italy and Spain. T cells, B-cell-depleted T cells, or PBMCs supplied cDNA or gDNA.

V was shortened by 3 bases and J by 3 bases, with 12 bases between the two germline ends. Germline CDR1 reads SGHVS; CDR2 reads FQNEAQ. The CDR3 spans 14 residues. Original analysis: Cell counts per sample came from amplifying reference gene primers. Here immunoSEQ multiplex PCR was the method, and the copy in TCRdb shows in-frame clones only, minus some. The V and J calls and clone size come from that table; D and trimming were worked out from the DNA. The data show some 19,000 clones, 65% to 80% seen once. This sequence originates from a man aged 70-80 years with COVID-19, enrolled during active disease. Sequencing used peripheral blood. The V gene is TRBV7-8, the J gene TRBJ2-7; D call uncertain. The CDR3 protein is CASSFSTLGYEQYF. The DNA of the CDR3 is TGTGCCAGCAGCTTTAGCACGCTGGGCTACGAGCAGTACTTC. The full variable domain, its missing parts supplied by reference TRBV7-8 and TRBJ2-7, is GAGVSQSPRYKVAKRGQDVALRCDPISGHVSLFWYQQALGQGPEFLTYFQNEAQLDKSGLPSDRFFAERPEGSVSTLKIQRTQQEDSAVYLCASSFSTLGYEQYFGPGTRLTVT.